The T cell receptor beta chain described here comes from a study of post-analysis software for immune sequencing data. Unique molecular identifiers tagged the TCR beta cDNA libraries. TCRdb analysed the PCR reads with MiXCR anew, one entry per CDR3 protein. The repertoire has roughly 600,000 distinct CDR3 sequences, roughly 40% of them found once; the top ten carry around 1.7%. The CDR3 is 13 amino acids. Germline V CDR1 and CDR2: MNHEY, SVGAGI. V was trimmed by 3 bases and J by 2 bases, leaving 7 bases between them. On this clonotype: Its matching antigen is unknown.

The study, taken as a whole, reports: For normalized Chao1 diversity, multiple sclerosis patients scored significantly lower than controls did. Among a handful of TRBV segments more frequent in patients than controls were TRBV5-6, TRBV5-1 and TRBV20-1.

The sample taken for sequencing was blood. This chain links TRBV6-5 with TRBJ1-2; D not certain. This TCR derives from a girl aged 5-17 years with multiple sclerosis. The chain's CDR3 is CASSYEGNYGYTF. The CDR3 nucleotides are TGTGCCAGCAGTTATGAGGGAAACTATGGCTACACCTTC.